The source of this T cell receptor beta chain is a study of T cells in Graves' hyperthyroidism and ophthalmopathy. Study-level information: Peripheral blood collection took place at initial diagnosis, before any treatment.

Authors of the study amplified TCR beta CDR3 regions from RNA transcripts. TCR CDR3 underwent first-round RT-PCR with the HTBI primer set. TCRdb itself ran the multiplex PCR reads through MiXCR, one entry per CDR3 protein. The sample gives hundreds of thousands of distinct CDR3 sequences, 38% of which show up once; more than 7% is in the top ten. Isolation of PBMCs was performed on 8 to 10 ml fresh peripheral blood. Study-wide points: It was a median roughly six months before onset that the model predicted ophthalmopathy. By a 13 V-J model, ophthalmopathy was set apart from stable hyperthyroidism.

Concerning this clonotype: Antigen specificity is unknown.

Germline V gene sequence: CDR1 MNHNY, CDR2 SVGAGI (reference sequence). The germline V and J ends were trimmed by 4 bases and 3 bases, with 10 bases remaining between them. The CDR3 contains 14 residues. Sequenced input: blood. V usage is TRBV6-6 and J usage is TRBJ1-5; no reliable D call. This receptor was taken from a man between 18 and 29 years old with Graves' hyperthyroidism. The DNA of the CDR3 is TGTGCCAGCAGTTCTAACAGCTACAATCAGCCCCAGCATTTT. This sequence encodes CASSSNSYNQPQHF.